Each of the 31 T cell receptor beta chains below was sequenced from the same sample in a study of T cells after yellow fever vaccination. TCRdb redid the calling of the 5' RACE reads with MiXCR, one entry per CDR3 protein. The data hold 300,000 to 450,000 distinct CDR3 sequences, with 6.2% observed a single time. The sequencing used PBMCs, collected 5 days after the yellow fever booster vaccination. Receptor source: a young man who received the YFV17D yellow fever vaccine.

In this sample, this clonotype turned up many times. V and J are TRBV7-2 and TRBJ2-7, with TRBD1 identical over 8 bases. V was pared by 5 bases and J by 2 bases, with 8 bases of the junction left unmatched. The CDR3 extends over 15 amino acids. Germline-derived CDR1 and CDR2 are SGHTA and FQGNSA. The DNA of the CDR3 is TGTGCCAGCAGCCCTGGGACAGGTCGCACCTACGAGCAGTACTTC. Its translation is CASSPGTGRTYEQYF.

The chain links TRBV20-1 to TRBJ2-3, with TRBD2 as a possible D gene (5 bases). Looked up from germline, CDR1 is DFQATT and CDR2 is SNEGSKA (reference sequence). The CDR3 is 15 residues long. The CDR3 sequence: CSLVSPAVSTDTQYF. The CDR3 coding sequence is TGCAGCCTTGTTAGCCCAGCGGTTAGCACAGATACGCAGTATTTT.

The chain uses TRBV12-5 and TRBJ2-5, with TRBD2 identical over 7 bases. The CDR3 runs 13 residues. In germline, CDR1 is LGHNT, CDR2 FRNRAP. J gave up 4 bases and V 2 bases, and 1 base lay outside the gene matches. In nucleotides, the CDR3 is TGTGCTAGTGGTTTGTCGGGGGGAGAGACCCAGTACTTC. This translates into CASGLSGGETQYF.

The chain combines TRBV5-1 with TRBJ2-1; D gene uncertain. Germline V gives CDR1 SGHRS, CDR2 YFSETQ. The CDR3 is made up of 14 amino acids. V lost 0 bases to trimming and J lost 5 bases, with 9 bases between them. The CDR3 protein is CASSLGAPNNEQFF. For the CDR3, the DNA is TGCGCCAGCAGCTTGGGGGCCCCCAACAATGAGCAGTTCTTC.

The chain carries TRBV24-1 and TRBJ2-2; 9 bases match TRBD2. The CDR3 covers 18 residues. Germline-derived CDR1 and CDR2 are KGHDR and SFDVKD. V gave up 3 bases and J gave up 1 base; unmatched junction bases: 8. CDR3 region: CATSDPPGSGRNTGELFF. CDR3 nucleotides: TGTGCCACCAGTGATCCCCCCGGTAGCGGGAGGAACACCGGGGAGCTGTTTTTT.

This clonotype was counted ten times or more. The chain is built from TRBV7-9 and TRBJ2-5, with a tentative D call TRBD1 (6 bases). The CDR3 has 14 residues. Germline loops: CDR1 SEHNR, CDR2 FQNEAQ (reference sequence). With 0 bases removed from V and 4 bases from J, the gap between germline ends came to 9 bases. The CDR3 DNA reads TGTGCCAGCAGCTTAGCATCAGGGGCAGAGACCCAGTACTTC. Its protein is CASSLASGAETQYF.

This rearrangement joins TRBV12-3 or TRBV12-4 to TRBJ2-7; TRBD2 matches at 12 bases. The CDR3 sequence is 16 residues long. V gave up 6 bases and J gave up 4 bases; unmatched junction bases: 10. The CDR3 DNA follows: TGTGCCAGCAGCCGCGGACTAGCGGGAATTAGGTACGAGCAGTACTTC. It yields the protein CASSRGLAGIRYEQYF.

This clonotype was counted ten times or more. J is TRBJ2-1 and V is TRBV12-3 or TRBV12-4; 11 bases line up with TRBD2. V shed 2 bases and J 8 bases; nucleotides not matched to a gene: 11. CDR3 length equals 17 residues. CDR3 amino acids: CASSLRYRLAGGYEQFF. As DNA, the CDR3 is TGTGCCAGCAGTTTAAGATATCGGCTAGCGGGAGGCTATGAGCAGTTCTTC.

The chain combines TRBV19 with TRBJ2-3, with D unresolved. CDR1 is LNHDA, CDR2 SQIVND, per germline (reference sequence). This CDR3 spans 14 amino acids. Trimming removed 4 bases at V and 2 bases at J, with 10 bases between. The CDR3 sequence: CASSKAFVTDTQYF. The DNA for the CDR3 is TGTGCCAGTAGTAAGGCATTCGTCACAGATACGCAGTATTTT.

CDR3 DNA sequence: TGTGCCAGCAGTGATGGGGAGCCCCTCACTGAAGCTTTCTTT. Encoded protein: CASSDGEPLTEAFF. J is TRBJ1-1 and V is TRBV25-1, with no clear D. This CDR3 has 14 amino acids. Trimming stripped 3 bases from V and 4 bases from J, with 12 bases between. From germline, CDR1 is MGHDK and CDR2 SYGVNS.

This chain links TRBV20-1 with TRBJ2-3; 7 nucleotides align to TRBD2. The J segment lost 9 bases and the V segment lost 5 bases, leaving 11 bases of the junction unmatched. From germline, CDR1 is DFQATT and CDR2 SNEGSKA (reference sequence). The CDR3 extends over 13 amino acids. The CDR3 loop is CSARSGTAGTQYF. In DNA form, the CDR3 reads TGCAGTGCTCGCAGCGGGACGGCGGGAACGCAGTATTTT.

This clonotype was found many times. V gene TRBV20-1 combines with J gene TRBJ2-1; the D gene could be TRBD1 or TRBD2 (6 bases each). Per the germline V gene, CDR1 is DFQATT and CDR2 is SNEGSKA (reference sequence). The CDR3 has 13 residues. The V end lost 7 bases, the J end lost 7 bases, and 17 bases lay between the germline ends. CDR3 residues: CSGWWGRGNEQFF. In DNA, the CDR3 is TGCAGTGGTTGGTGGGGGCGGGGAAATGAGCAGTTCTTC.

The chain joins TRBV11-2 to TRBJ2-1, with a tentative D call TRBD2 (5 bases). This CDR3 has 15 residues. V shed 2 bases and J shed 4 bases, with 12 bases lying between them. Per germline, CDR1 SGHAT and CDR2 FQNNGV. The CDR3 coding sequence is TGTGCCAGCAGCTTAAACTCGGGATATTACAATGAGCAGTTCTTC. Protein sequence: CASSLNSGYYNEQFF.

This clonotype was recorded a few times. The chain recombines TRBV5-5 with TRBJ2-1; no firm D call. This CDR3 is built from 16 residues. V was cut by 0 bases and J by 2 bases, with 12 bases left in between. Per germline, CDR1 SGHKS and CDR2 YYEKEE (reference sequence). The DNA for the CDR3 is TGTGCCAGCAGCTTGGGCGCAGAGATTACCTACAATGAGCAGTTCTTC. This sequence encodes CASSLGAEITYNEQFF.

CDR3 sequence reads: CASSIYRDNEQFF. The CDR3 DNA reads as TGTGCCAGTAGTATATACAGGGACAATGAGCAGTTCTTC. The chain recombines TRBV19 with TRBJ2-1; tentative D call: TRBD1 (6 bases). The V and J ends lost 2 bases and 5 bases respectively, with 7 bases between them. Per germline, CDR1 LNHDA and CDR2 SQIVND (reference sequence). This CDR3 comprises 13 residues.

This clonotype appeared a few times. This chain uses TRBV3-1 with TRBJ2-5; D is uncertain. Germline V gene sequence: CDR1 LGHDT, CDR2 YNNKEL (reference sequence). The CDR3 contains 11 residues. V was clipped by 3 bases and J by 4 bases, with 3 bases between them. The CDR3 sequence is CASSHGETQYF. Written as DNA, the CDR3 is TGTGCCAGCAGCCACGGAGAGACCCAGTACTTC.

V is TRBV19 and J is TRBJ2-3, with D unclear. CDR3 length: 13 amino acids. The V and J ends lost 7 bases and 2 bases respectively, with 10 bases between them. Germline CDR1 is LNHDA and CDR2 is SQIVND (reference sequence). CDR3 in DNA: TGTGCCAGTAACAGCTGGGCCACAGATACGCAGTATTTT. Amino acid sequence: CASNSWATDTQYF.

This clonotype has a handful of counts. The chain's CDR3 is CASTPGHLNTEAFF. The CDR3 DNA reads as TGTGCCAGCACCCCGGGACATTTGAACACTGAAGCTTTCTTT. This chain connects TRBV3-1 to TRBJ1-1, with D possibly matching TRBD1 (6 bases). The length of the CDR3 is 14 residues. Germline V gives CDR1 LGHDT, CDR2 YNNKEL (reference sequence). Trimming took off 7 bases at V and 0 bases at J, with 12 bases between the two ends. Full variable domain (rest looked up from reference TRBV3-1 and TRBJ1-1): DTAVSQTPKYLVTQMGNDKSIKCEQNLGHDTMYWYKQDSKKFLKIMFSYNNKELIINETVPNRFSPKSPDKAHLNLHINSLELGDSAVYFCASTPGHLNTEAFFGQGTRLTVV.

This rearrangement joins TRBV9 to TRBJ2-3; 8 nucleotides agree with TRBD2. CDR3 length equals 16 residues. After removal of 4 bases from V and 5 bases from J, the junction contained 12 bases not matched to a gene. Germline CDR1 is SGDLS and CDR2 is YYNGEE. Here the CDR3 DNA reads TGTGCCAGCAGCCCCTCCCCGGGAGGGCCTTTAGATACGCAGTATTTT. Its translation: CASSPSPGGPLDTQYF.

This chain connects TRBV5-5 to TRBJ2-7; the D is unclear. Per the germline V gene, CDR1 is SGHKS and CDR2 is YYEKEE (reference sequence). Trimming shortened V by 1 base and J by 3 bases, and 8 bases separated the two germline ends. The CDR3 has 13 residues. The CDR3 region has the DNA TGTGCCAGCAGCTTGCGTCCCCTCTACGAGCAGTACTTC. It codes for CASSLRPLYEQYF.

J is TRBJ1-3 and V is TRBV7-2; D is perhaps TRBD1 (6 bases). Germline V gene data show CDR1 as SGHTA and CDR2 as FQGNSA. The CDR3 is 16 residues long. Trimming took off 1 base at V and 3 bases at J, with 13 bases between the two ends. CDR3 loop: CASSLVRGGGGNTIYF. CDR3 in DNA: TGTGCCAGCAGCTTAGTTAGAGGGGGAGGTGGAAACACCATATATTTT.

This clonotype was observed a few times. The gene calls are TRBV7-2 and TRBJ2-5, with D hard to call. V was pared by 1 base and J by 0 bases, with 15 bases between. CDR3 length equals 17 residues. Germline-derived CDR1 and CDR2 are SGHTA and FQGNSA. The CDR3 here is CASSLGADKWYQETQYF. The CDR3 DNA reads TGTGCCAGCAGCTTAGGGGCAGACAAATGGTACCAAGAGACCCAGTACTTC.

In its sample, this clonotype was seen a few times. The chain combines TRBV24-1 with TRBJ2-1; D may correspond to TRBD1 or TRBD2 (5 bases each). The CDR3 length is 16 residues. The ends were cut back, 10 bases at V and 5 bases at J, with 23 bases in the middle. CDR1 and CDR2 (germline): KGHDR, SFDVKD. CDR3 nucleotides: TGTGCCACAAGACCCCCAGAGGGGCAGGCCGACAATGAGCAGTTCTTC. Protein: CATRPPEGQADNEQFF.

The gene calls are TRBV4-3 and TRBJ2-7; D is unclear. This CDR3 region has 17 residues. Germline V gene lookup returns CDR1 LGHNA and CDR2 YSLEER. The germline V and J ends were trimmed by 0 bases and 3 bases, with 18 bases remaining between them. As DNA, the CDR3 is TGCGCCAGCAGCCAAGATCGGTGGACCGAACGAAGCTACGAGCAGTACTTC. It yields the protein CASSQDRWTERSYEQYF.

This clonotype was counted many times. The gene calls are TRBV12-3 or TRBV12-4 and TRBJ2-1; 8 bases are a match to TRBD2. J gave up 5 bases and V 8 bases, and 8 bases lay outside the gene matches. This CDR3 spans 14 amino acids. CDR3 sequence: CASRSSGGHNEQFF. The CDR3 nucleotides are TGTGCCAGCCGTTCCAGCGGGGGTCACAATGAGCAGTTCTTC.

The rearrangement links TRBV25-1 to TRBJ2-2; the D gene is possibly TRBD2 (6 bases). Germline lookup yields CDR1 MGHDK and CDR2 SYGVNS. V was pared by 10 bases and J by 0 bases, with 21 bases between. CDR3 length: 17 amino acids. The CDR3 loop reads CATRRGTGHSNTGELFF. CDR3 DNA: TGTGCCACGAGGAGGGGCACAGGACATTCGAACACCGGGGAGCTGTTTTTT.

This clonotype was detected many times. The rearrangement joins TRBV5-1 to TRBJ2-7; TRBD2 matches 9 bases. With 5 bases clipped from V and 4 bases from J, the junction kept 13 bases outside the gene matches. Germline assignment: CDR1 SGHRS and CDR2 YFSETQ. The length of the CDR3 is 16 residues. The CDR3 reads CASRSSLAGNDYEQYF. The CDR3 DNA is TGCGCCAGCAGGTCATCCCTAGCGGGGAATGATTACGAGCAGTACTTC.

This clonotype was seen more than once but under ten times. The V call is TRBV15, the J call TRBJ2-1, with 8 bases fitting TRBD2. This CDR3 has 16 amino acids. Germline V gene sequence: CDR1 LNHNV, CDR2 YYDKDF (reference sequence). The V segment lost 1 base and the J segment 1 base; nucleotides outside the gene matches: 3. CDR3 nucleotides: TGTGCCACCAGCAGAGTCACTAGCGGATCCTACAATGAGCAGTTCTTC. Translated, it gives CATSRVTSGSYNEQFF.

This clonotype came up many times. This chain uses TRBV20-1 with TRBJ1-5, with D maybe TRBD1 (5 bases). V lost 6 bases and J lost 11, with 20 bases in between. Germline values: CDR1 DFQATT, CDR2 SNEGSKA (reference sequence). The CDR3 sequence is 13 residues long. CDR3 amino acids: CSAPGPAVGSQHF. The DNA of the CDR3 is TGCAGTGCCCCGGGACCAGCGGTCGGGTCCCAGCATTTT.

This clonotype was detected many times. DNA for the CDR3: TGCGCCAGCAGCCTGGGACAGGGGAACGAGCAGTACTTC. Residues: CASSLGQGNEQYF. The chain joins TRBV5-1 to TRBJ2-7; 10 bases line up with TRBD1. The CDR3 consists of 13 residues. The J segment lost 5 bases and the V segment lost 4 bases, leaving 3 bases of the junction unmatched. Germline V gene lookup returns CDR1 SGHRS and CDR2 YFSETQ.

This clonotype was detected ten times or more. V and J are TRBV5-5 and TRBJ2-7, with D possibly being TRBD1 or TRBD2 (5 bases each). The CDR3 has 15 residues. CDR1 SGHKS and CDR2 YYEKEE come from the germline V gene (reference sequence). V gave up 4 bases and J gave up 0 bases, with 14 bases separating them. The CDR3 sequence: CASSRGPPSSYEQYF. CDR3 nucleotide sequence: TGTGCCAGCAGCAGGGGACCACCGTCCTCCTACGAGCAGTACTTC.